This T cell receptor (beta chain) is from a study of blood T cell repertoires in COVID-19. Study information: Italy, Spain and the United States were the sources of the convalescent and acute COVID-19 samples. Nucleic acid was either cDNA or gDNA, and it came from T cells, B-cell-depleted T cells, or PBMCs.

Per the study methods: Reference gene primer amplification gave nucleated cell count estimates. Measured with immunoSEQ multiplex PCR; TCRdb has only the in-frame clones, and not every one. From that table come the V and J calls and clone size; the DNA was used to work out D and trimming. The repertoire holds approximately 90,000 clones, with roughly 87% as singletons. Germline lookup yields CDR1 SGHTA and CDR2 FQGNSA. The CDR3 spans 14 residues. The ends were cut back, 5 bases at V and 5 bases at J, with 15 bases in the middle. This sequence was found in a woman over 75 with acute or convalescent COVID-19. Material for sequencing was peripheral blood. V usage is TRBV7-2 and J usage is TRBJ1-2, with TRBD1 as a possible D gene (6 bases). The CDR3 nucleotides read TGTGCCAGCAGCACCGCGGCAGGGGAGTATGGCTACACCTTC. Protein sequence: CASSTAAGEYGYTF.